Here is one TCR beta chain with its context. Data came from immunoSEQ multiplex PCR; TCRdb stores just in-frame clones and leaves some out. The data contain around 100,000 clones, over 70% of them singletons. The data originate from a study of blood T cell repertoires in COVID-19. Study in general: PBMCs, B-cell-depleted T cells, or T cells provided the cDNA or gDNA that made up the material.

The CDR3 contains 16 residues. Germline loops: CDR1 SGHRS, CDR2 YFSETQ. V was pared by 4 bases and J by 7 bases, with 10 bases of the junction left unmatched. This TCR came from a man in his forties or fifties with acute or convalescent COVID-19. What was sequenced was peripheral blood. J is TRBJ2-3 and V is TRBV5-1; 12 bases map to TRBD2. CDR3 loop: CASSPQGLAGSNTQYF. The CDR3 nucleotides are TGCGCCAGCAGCCCACAAGGACTAGCGGGGTCTAATACGCAGTATTTT.